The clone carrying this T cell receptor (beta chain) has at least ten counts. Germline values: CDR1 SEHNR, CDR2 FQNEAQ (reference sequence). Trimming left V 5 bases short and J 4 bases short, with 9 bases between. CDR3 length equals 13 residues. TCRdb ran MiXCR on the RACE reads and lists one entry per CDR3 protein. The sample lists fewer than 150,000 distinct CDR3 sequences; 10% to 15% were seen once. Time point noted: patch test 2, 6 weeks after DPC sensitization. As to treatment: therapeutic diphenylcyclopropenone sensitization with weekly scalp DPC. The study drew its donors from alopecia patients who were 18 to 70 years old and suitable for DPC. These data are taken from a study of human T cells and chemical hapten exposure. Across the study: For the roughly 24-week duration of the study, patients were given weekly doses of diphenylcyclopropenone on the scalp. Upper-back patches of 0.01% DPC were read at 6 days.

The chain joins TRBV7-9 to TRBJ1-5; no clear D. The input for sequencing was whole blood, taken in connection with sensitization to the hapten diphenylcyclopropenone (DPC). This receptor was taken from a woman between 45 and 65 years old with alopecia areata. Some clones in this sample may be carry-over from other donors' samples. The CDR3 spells CASSASMNQPQHF. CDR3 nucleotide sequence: TGTGCCAGCAGCGCCTCGATGAATCAGCCCCAGCATTTT.